This T cell receptor (beta chain) was observed in a study of blood T cell repertoires in COVID-19. Germline values: CDR1 SQVTM, CDR2 ANQGSEA. The CDR3 contains 13 residues. With 8 bases clipped from V and 6 bases from J, the junction kept 5 bases outside the gene matches. Sequenced by immunoSEQ multiplex PCR; TCRdb stores in-frame clones only, minus some. The data hold under 95,000 clones, with 88% observed a single time. The sequenced sample consisted of peripheral blood. The chain couples TRBV29-1 to TRBJ2-2; 11 nucleotides match TRBD2. This sequence originates from a human donor in a cohort sampled during active COVID-19. The CDR3 reads CSITSGGAGELFF. The CDR3 coding sequence is TGCAGCATTACTAGCGGGGGCGCCGGGGAGCTGTTTTTT.